This is a list of T cell receptor beta chains from one sample in a study of cytomegalovirus exposure and HLA in healthy donors. The assay was immunoSEQ multiplex PCR, and TCRdb's table has in-frame clones only and misses some. The table lists about 360,000 clones, more than 80% of them singletons. Sequenced: PBMCs. Receptors were obtained from a woman aged 18-35 years in good health and CMV-seronegative. The CDR3 runs from the conserved cysteine through the conserved F or W. D genes are given only for firm matches. Clone size appears in some rows only: once, few, many, or a class for an expanded clone.

d_call: -
v_call: TRBV6-5
clone_size: -
j_call: TRBJ2-7
cdr3_aa: CASSPPGLRDYEQYF
cdr3_nt: TGTGCCAGCAGTCCTCCCGGCCTGCGGGACTACGAGCAGTACTTC

d_call: TRBD2
v_call: TRBV19
clone_size: -
j_call: TRBJ2-7
cdr3_aa: CASSPGLAGGYEQYF
cdr3_nt: TGTGCCAGTAGTCCCGGACTAGCGGGAGGGTACGAGCAGTACTTC

d_call: -
v_call: TRBV4-1
clone_size: -
j_call: TRBJ2-7
cdr3_aa: CASSQDPTRLSYEQYF
cdr3_nt: TGCGCCAGCAGCCAAGACCCGACTAGACTCTCCTACGAGCAGTACTTC

d_call: -
v_call: TRBV5-4
clone_size: once
j_call: TRBJ2-7
cdr3_aa: CASSPGIVGGNYEQYF
cdr3_nt: TGTGCCAGCAGCCCAGGGATCGTTGGGGGGAACTACGAGCAGTACTTC

d_call: TRBD1
v_call: TRBV5-1
clone_size: -
j_call: TRBJ1-2
cdr3_aa: CASSLSDRLQGYTF
cdr3_nt: TGCGCCAGCAGCCTCTCGGACAGGCTGCAGGGCTACACCTTC

d_call: TRBD2
v_call: TRBV7-3
clone_size: -
j_call: TRBJ2-5
cdr3_aa: CASSLWTSGRAKETQYF
cdr3_nt: TGTGCCAGCAGCCTATGGACTAGCGGGAGGGCCAAAGAGACCCAGTACTTC

d_call: TRBD1
v_call: TRBV7-9
clone_size: -
j_call: TRBJ2-7
cdr3_aa: CASSLAQGTGTYEQYF
cdr3_nt: TGTGCCAGCAGCTTAGCGCAGGGGACAGGGACCTACGAGCAGTACTTC

d_call: -
v_call: TRBV27
clone_size: -
j_call: TRBJ1-1
cdr3_aa: CASRRQALNTEAFF
cdr3_nt: TGTGCCAGCAGAAGACAGGCGTTGAACACTGAAGCTTTCTTT

d_call: -
v_call: TRBV11-2
clone_size: -
j_call: TRBJ2-7
cdr3_aa: CASSLDSVSGLREQYF
cdr3_nt: TGTGCCAGCAGCTTAGATTCGGTGTCAGGGTTAAGGGAGCAGTACTTC

d_call: TRBD1
v_call: TRBV6-1
clone_size: -
j_call: TRBJ2-4
cdr3_aa: CASSEASAPGGAKNIQYF
cdr3_nt: TGTGCCAGCAGTGAAGCTTCAGCACCAGGGGGAGCCAAAAACATTCAGTACTTC

d_call: TRBD2
v_call: TRBV5-6
clone_size: -
j_call: TRBJ2-5
cdr3_aa: CASRRTFRGEETQYF
cdr3_nt: TGTGCCAGCAGGAGGACCTTCCGGGGGGAAGAGACCCAGTACTTC

d_call: TRBD1
v_call: TRBV28
clone_size: -
j_call: TRBJ1-2
cdr3_aa: CASIWRDSNYGYTF
cdr3_nt: TGTGCCAGCATCTGGAGGGACAGTAACTATGGCTACACCTTC

d_call: -
v_call: TRBV19
clone_size: -
j_call: TRBJ1-5
cdr3_aa: CASRPQGYSNQPQHF
cdr3_nt: TGTGCCAGTAGACCTCAGGGGTATAGCAATCAGCCCCAGCATTTT

d_call: TRBD2
v_call: TRBV7-9
clone_size: -
j_call: TRBJ2-4
cdr3_aa: CASSPQGPGGNIQYF
cdr3_nt: TGTGCCAGCAGTCCACAAGGCCCGGGAGGAAACATTCAGTACTTC

d_call: TRBD2
v_call: TRBV10-2
clone_size: -
j_call: TRBJ2-7
cdr3_aa: CATGAGGLYEQYF
cdr3_nt: TGCGCCACCGGCGCGGGAGGACTCTACGAGCAGTACTTC

d_call: TRBD2
v_call: TRBV7-9
clone_size: -
j_call: TRBJ2-7
cdr3_aa: CASSSSRAGGPDEQYF
cdr3_nt: TGTGCCAGCAGCTCCTCTAGAGCGGGAGGGCCCGACGAGCAGTACTTC

d_call: TRBD2
v_call: TRBV27
clone_size: -
j_call: TRBJ2-2
cdr3_aa: CASGSSQRGANTGELFF
cdr3_nt: TGTGCCAGCGGATCCTCCCAGCGGGGAGCGAACACCGGGGAGCTGTTTTTT

d_call: TRBD2
v_call: TRBV19
clone_size: -
j_call: TRBJ2-2
cdr3_aa: CASSVSGRRTGELFF
cdr3_nt: TGTGCCAGTAGTGTAAGCGGGAGGAGGACCGGGGAGCTGTTTTTT

d_call: -
v_call: TRBV30
clone_size: -
j_call: TRBJ1-1
cdr3_aa: CAGKGVFDTEAFF
cdr3_nt: TGTGCCGGTAAAGGAGTGTTTGACACTGAAGCTTTCTTT

d_call: TRBD1
v_call: TRBV7-2
clone_size: -
j_call: TRBJ1-4
cdr3_aa: CASSLNRGVNEKLFF
cdr3_nt: TGTGCCAGCAGCTTAAACAGGGGAGTCAATGAAAAACTGTTTTTT

d_call: -
v_call: TRBV6-5
clone_size: -
j_call: TRBJ2-5
cdr3_aa: CASSSGTRRQETQYF
cdr3_nt: TGTGCCAGCAGTTCTGGGACTCGTAGACAAGAGACCCAGTACTTC

d_call: TRBD1
v_call: TRBV2
clone_size: -
j_call: TRBJ2-7
cdr3_aa: CASRPTQGATTTEQYF
cdr3_nt: TGTGCCAGCAGACCTACACAGGGGGCGACGACTACCGAGCAGTACTTC

d_call: -
v_call: TRBV28
clone_size: -
j_call: TRBJ1-4
cdr3_aa: CASSPAGGYEKLFF
cdr3_nt: TGTGCCAGCAGCCCTGCCGGGGGGTATGAAAAACTGTTTTTT

d_call: -
v_call: TRBV6-5
clone_size: -
j_call: TRBJ2-2
cdr3_aa: CASSYDSAGVAGELFF
cdr3_nt: TGTGCCAGCAGTTACGATTCGGCAGGGGTTGCCGGGGAGCTGTTTTTT

d_call: -
v_call: TRBV5-1
clone_size: once
j_call: TRBJ1-1
cdr3_aa: CASSLSGRGNTEAFF
cdr3_nt: TGCGCCAGCAGCTTATCTGGCAGGGGGAACACTGAAGCTTTCTTT

d_call: TRBD1
v_call: TRBV27
clone_size: -
j_call: TRBJ2-1
cdr3_aa: CASTGTGNYNEQFF
cdr3_nt: TGTGCCAGCACAGGGACAGGGAATTACAATGAGCAGTTCTTC

d_call: TRBD2
v_call: TRBV2
clone_size: -
j_call: TRBJ2-4
cdr3_aa: CALGSPGLAGGLINIQYF
cdr3_nt: TGTGCTCTGGGATCCCCCGGACTAGCGGGGGGGCTCATAAACATTCAGTACTTC

d_call: -
v_call: TRBV5-6
clone_size: -
j_call: TRBJ2-2
cdr3_aa: CASSFTVLTGELFF
cdr3_nt: TGTGCCAGCAGCTTTACAGTGTTAACCGGGGAGCTGTTTTTT

d_call: -
v_call: TRBV19
clone_size: -
j_call: TRBJ1-2
cdr3_aa: CASTSRGIYGYTF
cdr3_nt: TGTGCCAGTACCTCTCGCGGTATCTATGGCTACACCTTC

d_call: -
v_call: TRBV28
clone_size: many
j_call: TRBJ1-2
cdr3_aa: CASSLGQSYGYTF
cdr3_nt: TGTGCCAGCAGTTTGGGGCAGAGCTATGGCTACACCTTC

d_call: -
v_call: TRBV28
clone_size: -
j_call: TRBJ1-6
cdr3_aa: CAIRKNLSSYNSPLHF
cdr3_nt: TGTGCCATCAGGAAGAACCTCAGCTCCTATAATTCACCCCTCCACTTT

d_call: TRBD2
v_call: TRBV30
clone_size: once
j_call: TRBJ2-3
cdr3_aa: CAWTLAGGHTDTQYF
cdr3_nt: TGTGCCTGGACGCTAGCGGGAGGCCACACAGATACGCAGTATTTT

d_call: -
v_call: TRBV28
clone_size: -
j_call: TRBJ1-6
cdr3_aa: CASSLGGTVKNSPLHF
cdr3_nt: TGTGCCAGCAGTTTAGGCGGGACTGTTAAAAATTCACCCCTCCACTTT

d_call: -
v_call: TRBV5-1
clone_size: -
j_call: TRBJ1-3
cdr3_aa: CASSLGETSSGNTIYF
cdr3_nt: TGCGCCAGCAGCCTCGGGGAGACGAGCTCTGGAAACACCATATATTTT

d_call: -
v_call: TRBV5-1
clone_size: few
j_call: TRBJ1-4
cdr3_aa: CASSLGSQGMKLFF
cdr3_nt: TGCGCCAGCAGCCTAGGATCCCAGGGGATGAAACTGTTTTTT

d_call: TRBD1
v_call: TRBV6-5
clone_size: once
j_call: TRBJ1-2
cdr3_aa: CASSYQPGQVYGYTF
cdr3_nt: TGTGCCAGCAGTTACCAACCGGGACAGGTCTACGGCTACACCTTC

d_call: -
v_call: TRBV9
clone_size: -
j_call: TRBJ2-3
cdr3_aa: CASSVLGRLRDTQYF
cdr3_nt: TGTGCCAGCAGCGTACTGGGCAGGTTAAGAGATACGCAGTATTTT

d_call: TRBD2
v_call: TRBV7-9
clone_size: -
j_call: TRBJ2-5
cdr3_aa: CASSFFSGIEETQYF
cdr3_nt: TGTGCCAGCAGCTTTTTTAGCGGGATCGAAGAGACCCAGTACTTC

d_call: -
v_call: TRBV13
clone_size: -
j_call: TRBJ1-1
cdr3_aa: CASSSFQGIVPTEAFF
cdr3_nt: TGTGCCAGCAGCTCTTTTCAGGGAATTGTCCCCACTGAAGCTTTCTTT

d_call: TRBD1
v_call: TRBV11-2
clone_size: -
j_call: TRBJ1-2
cdr3_aa: CASSPIAGGQGDGYTF
cdr3_nt: TGTGCCAGCAGCCCGATAGCCGGGGGACAGGGGGATGGCTACACCTTC